The clone carrying this TCR beta chain occurred a few times. The antigen remains undetermined. MiXCR was run by TCRdb on the 5' RACE reads, yielding one entry per CDR3 protein. The data hold a few hundred thousand distinct CDR3 sequences, with 25% to 30% observed a single time. These data are taken from a study of T-cell memory formation after mild COVID-19. Study results and limitations: Cross-reactive memory apparently joined, as some responding clones appeared in pre-infection memory.

V gave up 1 base and J gave up 7 bases, with 16 bases separating them. From germline, CDR1 is SSHAT and CDR2 FNYEAQ (reference sequence). This CDR3 is built from 16 residues. Material: PBMCs or a T cell subset sorted from them (not recorded which). This receptor was taken from an adult woman who had mild COVID-19 (a few samples of this study predate the infection). Cell type and time point are not known. This chain links TRBV7-7 with TRBJ2-2; the D gene is possibly TRBD1 (6 bases). CDR3 DNA: TGTGCCAGCAGCTTAGAAAGGGCAGGGGAACGCGGGGAGCTGTTTTTT. It encodes CASSLERAGERGELFF.